These 15 T cell receptor beta chains originate from one sample sequenced in a study of OX40 agonist ivuxolimab in advanced cancers. Data came from immunoSEQ multiplex PCR; TCRdb stores just in-frame clones and leaves some out. The data show some 77,000 clones, roughly 87% seen once. Sample: CD4+ or CD8+ T cells sorted from blood, taken in a trial of the OX40 agonist ivuxolimab. Source of these receptors: an adult with an advanced solid tumor such as melanoma, head and neck, liver or kidney cancer.

Turning to this clone: The junction and the germline gene differ at one end; a read error may be behind it. The chain has TRBV6-1 and TRBJ2-1; unclear D gene. This CDR3 is built from 13 residues. Germline loops: CDR1 MNHNS, CDR2 SASEGT. The CDR3 bases are TGTGCCAGCAGCGAAGCGATGCACAATGAGCAGTTCTTC. Translation: CASSEAMHNEQFF.

The chain couples TRBV11-2 to TRBJ1-1; D unresolved. The CDR3 is 13 residues long. The V gene lost 1 base and the J gene lost 3 bases, with 6 bases spanning the gap. From germline, CDR1 is SGHAT and CDR2 FQNNGV. The CDR3 DNA sequence: TGTGCCAGCAGCTTAGTTCAGGACACTGAAGCTTTCTTT. Translation: CASSLVQDTEAFF.

The genes are TRBV7-9 and TRBJ2-1, with 9 nucleotides matching TRBD1. Germline trimming cut 6 bases from V and 6 bases from J; bases unmatched to any gene: 9. The germline V gene has CDR1 SEHNR and CDR2 FQNEAQ (reference sequence). This CDR3 contains 15 residues. CDR3 nucleotides: TGTGCCAGCAGACCCGGGACAGGGCCTTTCAATGAGCAGTTCTTC. Protein sequence: CASRPGTGPFNEQFF.

V is TRBV11-3 and J is TRBJ1-5; D is ambiguous. Deletions cut 5 bases from V and 4 bases from J, with 9 bases between. In germline, CDR1 is SGHNT, CDR2 YENEEA. The CDR3 runs 13 residues. The chain's CDR3 is CASSKGGNQPQHF. The CDR3 DNA sequence: TGTGCCAGCAGCAAGGGCGGTAATCAGCCCCAGCATTTT.

The chain carries TRBV12-5 and TRBJ2-1, with 9 positions matching TRBD1. Looked up from germline, CDR1 is LGHNT and CDR2 is FRNRAP. Trimming cost V 3 bases and J 8 bases; bases outside gene matches: 8. CDR3 size: 15 residues. The CDR3 here is CASGFGQGNGDEQFF. The CDR3 DNA follows: TGTGCTAGTGGTTTCGGACAGGGGAATGGCGATGAGCAGTTCTTC.

The rearrangement links TRBV11-3 to TRBJ2-7; possibly TRBD1 or TRBD2 for D (5 bases each). The CDR3 loop spans 15 amino acids. V dropped 2 bases and J dropped 1 base, with 12 bases sitting between them. CDR1 SGHNT and CDR2 YENEEA come from the germline V gene. As DNA, the CDR3 is TGTGCCAGCAGCTTAACGGGGCTTCTTTCCTACGAGCAGTACTTC. Translated: CASSLTGLLSYEQYF.

The gene calls are TRBV30 and TRBJ2-7, with TRBD1 matching 12 bases. Germline-derived CDR1 and CDR2 are GTSNPN and SVGIG (reference sequence). This CDR3 has 15 amino acids. With 0 bases clipped from V and 4 bases from J, the junction kept 4 bases outside the gene matches. The chain's CDR3 is CAWSVRDRGLYEQYF. In DNA, the CDR3 is TGTGCCTGGAGTGTACGGGACAGGGGGCTGTACGAGCAGTACTTC.

The V and J genes are TRBV11-3 and TRBJ2-1; D remains unclear. The CDR3 length is 15 residues. Trimming stripped 3 bases from V and 0 bases from J, with 9 bases between. Germline loops: CDR1 SGHNT, CDR2 YENEEA. The CDR3 sequence is CASSLRSSSYNEQFF. The CDR3 DNA sequence: TGTGCCAGCAGCTTGCGATCGAGCTCCTACAATGAGCAGTTCTTC.

The J gene is TRBJ2-5, the V gene TRBV5-1; the match to TRBD1 covers 7 bases. V lost 2 bases and J lost 5; bases outside the gene matches: 3. This CDR3 comprises 13 residues. CDR1 and CDR2 from the germline V gene are SGHRS and YFSETQ. The CDR3 nucleotides read TGCGCCAGCAGCTTCAGGGGGTATGAGACCCAGTACTTC. This codes for CASSFRGYETQYF.

This clone was recorded once. V usage is TRBV18 and J usage is TRBJ2-3; TRBD1 or TRBD2 may be the D gene (5 bases each). This CDR3 contains 13 residues. The germline V and J ends were trimmed by 3 bases and 6 bases, with 10 bases remaining between them. Germline V gene lookup returns CDR1 KGHSH and CDR2 LQKENI. The CDR3 DNA follows: TGTGCCAGCTCACCGAGGGACGGGGATACGCAGTATTTT. Protein: CASSPRDGDTQYF.

Of note for this clone: Mismatch with germline at one junction end may stem from a read error. V and J are TRBV29-1 and TRBJ2-1; possibly TRBD2 for D (5 bases). CDR3 length: 14 amino acids. From germline, CDR1 is SQVTM and CDR2 ANQGSEA. In DNA form, the CDR3 reads TGCAGCGCTGAACGTGGGAGTGGACACAATGAGCAGTTCTTC. Its protein is CSAERGSGHNEQFF.

The genes are TRBV19 and TRBJ2-5; 8 positions match TRBD2. The CDR3 totals 16 residues. J gave up 7 bases and V 6 bases, and 16 bases lay outside the gene matches. Germline CDR1 is LNHDA and CDR2 is SQIVND (reference sequence). CDR3 DNA: TGTGCCAGTAGGAGGCTAGCGGGCCCTCGCGGGGGGACCCAGTACTTC. Translating gives CASRRLAGPRGGTQYF.

V and J are TRBV18 and TRBJ2-7; D remains unclear. From germline, CDR1 is KGHSH and CDR2 LQKENI. This CDR3 spans 12 amino acids. Trimming shortened V by 4 bases and J by 3 bases, and 7 bases separated the two germline ends. The CDR3 region is CASSQLSYEQYF. CDR3 nucleotides: TGTGCCAGCTCACAGTTAAGCTACGAGCAGTACTTC.

This clone was observed a few times. This rearrangement joins TRBV7-8 to TRBJ2-7, with a possible D match to TRBD2 (6 bases). V was cut by 4 bases and J by 6 bases, with 16 bases left in between. CDR1 SGHVS and CDR2 FQNEAQ come from the germline V gene. The CDR3 totals 14 residues. CDR3 coding DNA: TGTGCCAGCAGCTCCCTAAAGGAGGGGTTCGAGCAGTACTTC. This sequence encodes CASSSLKEGFEQYF.

The rearrangement joins TRBV29-1 to TRBJ1-2; possibly TRBD1 for D (5 bases). V shed 4 bases and J shed 4 bases, with 16 bases lying between them. CDR3 length: 14 amino acids. CDR1 is SQVTM and CDR2 is ANQGSEA in the germline V gene. The CDR3 nucleotides read TGCAGCGTTGGAGGGGCGCATCCCCTCTATGGCTACACCTTC. Protein: CSVGGAHPLYGYTF. Looking up the rest from reference TRBV29-1 and TRBJ1-2 gives the full variable domain: SAVISQKPSRDICQRGTSLTIQCQVDSQVTMMFWYRQQPGQSLTLIATANQGSEATYESGFVIDKFPISRPNLTFSTLTVSNMSPEDSSIYLCSVGGAHPLYGYTFGSGTRLTVV.